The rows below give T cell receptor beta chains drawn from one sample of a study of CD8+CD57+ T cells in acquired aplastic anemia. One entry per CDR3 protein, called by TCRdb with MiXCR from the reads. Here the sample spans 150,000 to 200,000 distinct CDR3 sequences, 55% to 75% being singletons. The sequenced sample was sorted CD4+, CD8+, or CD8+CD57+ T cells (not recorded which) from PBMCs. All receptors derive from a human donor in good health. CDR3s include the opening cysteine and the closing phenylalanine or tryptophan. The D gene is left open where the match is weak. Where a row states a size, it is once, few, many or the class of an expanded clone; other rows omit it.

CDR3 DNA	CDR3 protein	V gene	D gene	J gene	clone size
TGTGCCAGCAGCTTATGGTGGGGGACATCCGAGACCCAGTACTTC	CASSLWWGTSETQYF	TRBV7-9	NA	TRBJ2-5	NA
TGCAGCGTTGAGGACATACTATACGAGCAGTACTTC	CSVEDILYEQYF	TRBV29-1	NA	TRBJ2-7	few
TGTGCCAGCAGAAGGGGACACCGCTACGAGCAGTACTTC	CASRRGHRYEQYF	TRBV27	NA	TRBJ2-7	NA
TGTGCCAGCAGTGAACTGGGGAGCAGGGGGTCAGGAAACACCATATATTTT	CASSELGSRGSGNTIYF	TRBV25-1	TRBD1	TRBJ1-3	NA
TGTGCCAGCAGCTTAGGGTCTGTTCGAGGCGAGCAGTACTTC	CASSLGSVRGEQYF	TRBV7-9	NA	TRBJ2-7	NA
TGTGCCAGCAGCCAACGTCAGATCACCTACGAGCAGTACTTC	CASSQRQITYEQYF	TRBV3-1	NA	TRBJ2-7	NA
TGTGCCAGCAGTTACTCGACTAGCGGGATGGGTGAGCAGTACTTC	CASSYSTSGMGEQYF	TRBV6-5	TRBD2	TRBJ2-7	many
TGTGCCAGCAGTGAAGACGAGCAGTACTTC	CASSEDEQYF	TRBV6-1	NA	TRBJ2-7	many
TGTGCCAGCAGCTTATTCGGAACAGAAAATTCACCCCTCCACTTT	CASSLFGTENSPLHF	TRBV7-3	NA	TRBJ1-6	NA
TGCAGTGCTACTAAGAGCTCCTACAATGAGCAGTTCTTC	CSATKSSYNEQFF	TRBV20-1	NA	TRBJ2-1	once
TGTGCCAGCAGTGACTCGGCTAGCGGGGGCACAGATACGCAGTATTTT	CASSDSASGGTDTQYF	TRBV6-4	TRBD2	TRBJ2-3	NA
TGCGCCAGCAGCGACGGGGCGACTGGAAACACCATATATTTT	CASSDGATGNTIYF	TRBV4-3	NA	TRBJ1-3	many
TGTGCCAGCAGCCAACGGCGAAACGCTGAAGCTTTCTTT	CASSQRRNAEAFF	TRBV25-1	NA	TRBJ1-1	NA
TGCAGTGCGCCTCTAGCTGGAGATACGCAGTATTTT	CSAPLAGDTQYF	TRBV20-1	NA	TRBJ2-3	NA
TGTGCCAGTAGTCAGGACAGGGACTCACCCCTCCACTTT	CASSQDRDSPLHF	TRBV19	TRBD1	TRBJ1-6	NA
TGTGCCAGCAGCTTAGGGCAGGTGAATGAAAAACTGTTTTTT	CASSLGQVNEKLFF	TRBV7-9	NA	TRBJ1-4	NA
TGTGCCAGCAGCTCCCAACAGTCGACCCCCGTCAACACCTTC	CASSSQQSTPVNTF	TRBV7-9	NA	TRBJ1-2	NA
TGTGCCAGCAGCTCCCTCGACAGGGGGCTTTACGAGCAGTACTTC	CASSSLDRGLYEQYF	TRBV7-3	TRBD1	TRBJ2-7	NA
TGTGCCAGCACCTGGGCGGGAAACACAGATACGCAGTATTTT	CASTWAGNTDTQYF	TRBV11-2	NA	TRBJ2-3	NA
TGCAGTGCTAGAAGTTTTGAAACAGGCCGATCCTACGAGCAGTACTTC	CSARSFETGRSYEQYF	TRBV20-1	NA	TRBJ2-7	once
TGTGCCACCAGTGATCGACTCAACCCGGATACGCAGTATTTT	CATSDRLNPDTQYF	TRBV24-1	NA	TRBJ2-3	NA
TGTGCCAGTAGTCTATTAGCGGGGGGGCATATCGACGAGCAGTACTTC	CASSLLAGGHIDEQYF	TRBV19	TRBD2	TRBJ2-7	NA
TGTGCCACCCAGCGGCTAACGTACAATGAGCAGTTCTTC	CATQRLTYNEQFF	TRBV6-5	NA	TRBJ2-1	NA
TGCAGTGCTAGAGAAACAGGACCTAGCAATCAGCCCCAGCATTTT	CSARETGPSNQPQHF	TRBV20-1	NA	TRBJ1-5	NA
TGCGCCAGCAGCCAAGTAGCGGGTGCGGACACTGAAGCTTTCTTT	CASSQVAGADTEAFF	TRBV4-1	NA	TRBJ1-1	many
TGTGCCAGCACTTTTGGGGGGATGGGTGGCTACACCTTC	CASTFGGMGGYTF	TRBV28	NA	TRBJ1-2	NA
TGTGCCAGCACCGGACAGATACTGACTGAAGCTTTCTTT	CASTGQILTEAFF	TRBV2	NA	TRBJ1-1	NA
TGTGCCAGCAGACAGAGCAACGGGGGGGGCGAGCAGTACTTC	CASRQSNGGGEQYF	TRBV2	TRBD2	TRBJ2-7	NA
TGTGCCAGCAGCGTCAGGGGGGCCTACGAGCAGTACTTC	CASSVRGAYEQYF	TRBV11-2	NA	TRBJ2-7	many
TGCAGCGGTATAAGGGGCCAGGGGGACACTGAAGCTTTCTTT	CSGIRGQGDTEAFF	TRBV29-1	TRBD1	TRBJ1-1	NA
TGTGCCAGCAGTGCACCCTCTCAGGGAGATACGCAGTATTTT	CASSAPSQGDTQYF	TRBV25-1	NA	TRBJ2-3	few
TGTGCCAGTAGTGCCGGACTAGCGGGGGGCTCCTACGAGCAGTACTTC	CASSAGLAGGSYEQYF	TRBV19	TRBD2	TRBJ2-7	NA